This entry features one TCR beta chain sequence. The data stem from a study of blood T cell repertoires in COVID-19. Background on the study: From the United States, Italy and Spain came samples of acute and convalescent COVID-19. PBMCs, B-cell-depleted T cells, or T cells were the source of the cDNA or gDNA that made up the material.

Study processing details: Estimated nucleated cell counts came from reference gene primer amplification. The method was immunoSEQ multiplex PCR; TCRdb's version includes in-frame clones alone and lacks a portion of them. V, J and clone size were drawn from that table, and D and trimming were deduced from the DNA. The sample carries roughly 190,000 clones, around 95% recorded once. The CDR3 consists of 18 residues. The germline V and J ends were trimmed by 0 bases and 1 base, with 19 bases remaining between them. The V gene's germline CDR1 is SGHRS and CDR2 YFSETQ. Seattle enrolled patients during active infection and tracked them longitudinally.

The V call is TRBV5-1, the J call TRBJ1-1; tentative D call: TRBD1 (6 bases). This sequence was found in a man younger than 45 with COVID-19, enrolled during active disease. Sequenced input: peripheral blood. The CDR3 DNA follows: TGCGCCAGCAGCTTGGTCCGGGGGGCTGAACCTAGGAACACTGAAGCTTTCTTT. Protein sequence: CASSLVRGAEPRNTEAFF.